Below are 9 T cell receptor beta chains sequenced from a single sample in a study of blood T cell repertoires in COVID-19. Some clones are missing from TCRdb's copy, which holds only in-frame ones; the method was immunoSEQ multiplex PCR. This repertoire shows 70,000 or so clones, around 90% found once; its top ten account for 6% to 8%. Sequencing input: peripheral blood. These receptors all come from a woman of 80 years or more with active COVID-19.

The chain joins TRBV7-6 to TRBJ2-5, with 10 bases aligning to TRBD1. Germline-derived CDR1 and CDR2 are SGHVS and FNYEAQ. J lost 5 bases, V lost 3 bases, and 9 bases had no gene match. The CDR3 spans 16 residues. The CDR3 nucleotides are TGTGCCAGCAGCTTTGACCGACAGGGGGCTTGGGAGACCCAGTACTTC. It is translated as CASSFDRQGAWETQYF.

J is TRBJ2-7 and V is TRBV7-8, with TRBD2 matching 8 bases. Looked up from germline, CDR1 is SGHVS and CDR2 is FQNEAQ. With V trimmed by 5 bases and J by 2 bases, 8 bases remained unmatched. The CDR3 length is 15 residues. The CDR3 DNA follows: TGTGCCAGCAGCCGAGGAACCGGGAGGGCCTACGAGCAGTACTTC. Residues: CASSRGTGRAYEQYF.

For the CDR3, the DNA is TGTGCCAGCAGCTTCGGACAGAATCAGCCCCAGCATTTT. It is translated as CASSFGQNQPQHF. The chain uses TRBV7-8 and TRBJ1-5, with D possibly TRBD1 on 6 matching bases. V lost 3 bases and J lost 4, with 7 bases in between. The length of the CDR3 is 13 residues. CDR1 is SGHVS and CDR2 is FQNEAQ in the germline V gene.

The chain links TRBV6-1 to TRBJ2-7, with D possibly TRBD2 on 7 matching bases. Germline loops: CDR1 MNHNS, CDR2 SASEGT. This CDR3 contains 15 residues. Trimming cost V 2 bases and J 3 bases, with 14 bases left between them. DNA of the CDR3: TGTGCCAGCAGTGAACGGGGAGGGGGGGTCTACGAGCAGTACTTC. As protein: CASSERGGGVYEQYF.

The rearrangement links TRBV11-3 to TRBJ2-3, with TRBD2 as a possible D gene (6 bases). CDR3 length equals 15 residues. In germline, CDR1 is SGHNT, CDR2 YENEEA. Trimming removed 5 bases at V and 7 bases at J, with 19 bases between. For the CDR3, the DNA is TGTGCCAGCAGCCGTTCCCGGGACTCTCGCAATACGCAGTATTTT. It yields the protein CASSRSRDSRNTQYF.

The gene calls are TRBV19 and TRBJ2-7; tentatively, D is TRBD2 (8 bases). This CDR3 has 12 amino acids. V was pared by 11 bases and J by 4 bases, with 15 bases between. Germline CDR1 LNHDA, CDR2 SQIVND (reference sequence). The CDR3 region has the DNA TGTGCCGTCGGGAGGGGGCGGTACGAGCAGTACTTC. Its protein product is CAVGRGRYEQYF. The complete variable domain, with remaining parts taken from reference TRBV19 and TRBJ2-7, reads DGGITQSPKYLFRKEGQNVTLSCEQNLNHDAMYWYRQDPGQGLRLIYYSQIVNDFQKGDIAEGYSVSREKKESFPLTVTSAQKNPTAFYLCAVGRGRYEQYFGPGTRLTVT.

This clone is a singleton in its sample. The chain has TRBV27 and TRBJ2-2; 8 bases are shared with TRBD2. Germline V gene sequence: CDR1 MNHEY, CDR2 SMNVEV (reference sequence). The V gene end was trimmed by 5 bases and the J gene end by 5 bases; junction bases not matched to a gene: 7. The CDR3 is 15 residues long. The CDR3 coding sequence is TGTGCCAGCAGTGCTATAGCGGGATATACCGGGGAGCTGTTTTTT. Its protein product is CASSAIAGYTGELFF.

This sequence joins TRBV28 and TRBJ2-2; 7 positions agree with TRBD1. Germline V gene sequence: CDR1 MDHEN, CDR2 SYDVKM. This CDR3 has 14 residues. V lost 6 bases and J lost 5; bases outside the gene matches: 6. The DNA for the CDR3 is TGTGCCAGCAGGCCTCAGGGGGTAACCGGGGAGCTGTTTTTT. It encodes CASRPQGVTGELFF.

The gene calls are TRBV7-2 and TRBJ2-1, with a weak D call TRBD2 (6 bases). The CDR3 extends over 15 amino acids. Trimming stripped 4 bases from V and 4 bases from J, with 14 bases between. The germline gives CDR1 SGHTA, CDR2 FQGNSA. DNA for the CDR3: TGTGCCAGCAGCTCTTTTTTGGGGGGATACAATGAGCAGTTCTTC. The encoded protein is CASSSFLGGYNEQFF.